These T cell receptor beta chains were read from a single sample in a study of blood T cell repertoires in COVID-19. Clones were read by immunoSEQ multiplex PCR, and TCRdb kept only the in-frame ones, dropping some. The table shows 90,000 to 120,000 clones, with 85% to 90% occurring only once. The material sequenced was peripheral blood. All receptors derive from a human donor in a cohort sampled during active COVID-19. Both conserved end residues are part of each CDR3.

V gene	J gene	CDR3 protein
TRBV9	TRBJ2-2	CASSPSSGRADPDTGELFF
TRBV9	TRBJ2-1	CASSVDRGDEQFF
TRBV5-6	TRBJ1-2	CASSLARGKGYTF
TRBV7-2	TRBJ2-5	CASSLALRGIWEETQYF
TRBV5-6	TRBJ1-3	CASHRQLSGNTIYF
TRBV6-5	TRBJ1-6	CASRTGTEYNSPLHF
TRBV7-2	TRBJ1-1	CASRSRSNTEAFF
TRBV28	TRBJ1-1	CASYGGMNTEAFF
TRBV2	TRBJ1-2	CASSDLGTGHYGYTF
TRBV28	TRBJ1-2	CASSLGPDGESGGYTF
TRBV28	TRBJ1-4	CASSTLEKLFF
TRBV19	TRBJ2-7	CASSSGISYEQYF
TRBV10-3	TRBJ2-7	CAISESIGGRMQVGQYF
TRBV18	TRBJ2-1	CASSPPNLAGRNNEQFF
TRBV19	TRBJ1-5	CASSIPLLGGRGQPQHF